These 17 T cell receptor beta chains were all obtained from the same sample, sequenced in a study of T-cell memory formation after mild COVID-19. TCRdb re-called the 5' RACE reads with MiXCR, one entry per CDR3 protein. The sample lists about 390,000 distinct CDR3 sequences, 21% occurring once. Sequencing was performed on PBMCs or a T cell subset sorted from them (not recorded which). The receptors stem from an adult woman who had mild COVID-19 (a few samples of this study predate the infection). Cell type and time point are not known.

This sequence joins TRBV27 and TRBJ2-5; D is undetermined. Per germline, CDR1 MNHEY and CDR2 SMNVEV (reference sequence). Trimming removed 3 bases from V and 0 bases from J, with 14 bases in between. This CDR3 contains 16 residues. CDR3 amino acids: CASSLAVGSDQETQYF. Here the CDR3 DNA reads TGTGCCAGCAGTTTGGCAGTGGGCAGTGACCAAGAGACCCAGTACTTC.

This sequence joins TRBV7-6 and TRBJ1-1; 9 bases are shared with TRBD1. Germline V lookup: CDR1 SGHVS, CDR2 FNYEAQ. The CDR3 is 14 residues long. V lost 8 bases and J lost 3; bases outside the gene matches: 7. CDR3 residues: CASGTGGDYTEAFF. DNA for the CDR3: TGTGCCAGCGGTACAGGGGGCGATTACACTGAAGCTTTCTTT.

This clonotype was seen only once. CDR3 coding DNA: TGTGCCAGCAGCACCACGGCAGGGGGCTACATCTCCTACAATGAGCAGTTCTTC. This encodes CASSTTAGGYISYNEQFF. The chain employs TRBV21-1 and TRBJ2-1; the D call TRBD1 from the table was never checked on the DNA. TRBV21-1 is a recognized pseudogene. The CDR3 is 18 amino acids.

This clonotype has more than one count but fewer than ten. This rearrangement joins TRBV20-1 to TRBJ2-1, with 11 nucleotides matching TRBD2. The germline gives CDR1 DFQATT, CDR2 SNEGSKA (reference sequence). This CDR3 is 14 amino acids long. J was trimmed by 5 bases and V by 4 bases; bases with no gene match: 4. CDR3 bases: TGCAGTGCTAACCTAGCGGGAGGCAACAATGAGCAGTTCTTC. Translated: CSANLAGGNNEQFF.

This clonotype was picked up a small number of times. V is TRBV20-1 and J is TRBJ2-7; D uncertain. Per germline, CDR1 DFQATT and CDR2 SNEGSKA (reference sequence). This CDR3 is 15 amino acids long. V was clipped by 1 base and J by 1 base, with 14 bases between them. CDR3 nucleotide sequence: TGCAGTGCTAGAGTCCCCGGGTCGGATTCCTACGAGCAGTACTTC. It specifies CSARVPGSDSYEQYF.

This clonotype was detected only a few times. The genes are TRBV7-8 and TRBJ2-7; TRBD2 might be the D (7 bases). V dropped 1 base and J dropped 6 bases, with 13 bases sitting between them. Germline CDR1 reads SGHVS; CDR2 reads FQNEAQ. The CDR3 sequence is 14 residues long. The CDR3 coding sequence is TGTGCCAGCAGCTTAGGATTCCGGGGGGCCGAGCAGTACTTC. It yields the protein CASSLGFRGAEQYF.

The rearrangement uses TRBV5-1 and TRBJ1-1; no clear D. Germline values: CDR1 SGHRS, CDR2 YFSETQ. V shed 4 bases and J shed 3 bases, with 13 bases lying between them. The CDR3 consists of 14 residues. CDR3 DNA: TGCGCCAGCAGCCCCCCCCTTATGGACACTGAAGCTTTCTTT. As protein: CASSPPLMDTEAFF.

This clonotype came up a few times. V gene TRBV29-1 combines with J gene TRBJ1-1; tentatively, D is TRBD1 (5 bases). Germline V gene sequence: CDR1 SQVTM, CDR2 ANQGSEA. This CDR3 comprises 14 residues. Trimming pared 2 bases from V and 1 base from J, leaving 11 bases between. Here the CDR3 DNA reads TGCAGCGTTGAACACGGCAGGGAGAACACTGAAGCTTTCTTT. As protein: CSVEHGRENTEAFF.

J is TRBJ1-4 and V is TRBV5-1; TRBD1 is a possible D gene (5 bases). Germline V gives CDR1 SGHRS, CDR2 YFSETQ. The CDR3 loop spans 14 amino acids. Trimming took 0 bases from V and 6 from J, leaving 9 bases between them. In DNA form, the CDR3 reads TGCGCCAGCAGCTTGGTAGGGACCCATGAAAAACTGTTTTTT. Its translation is CASSLVGTHEKLFF.

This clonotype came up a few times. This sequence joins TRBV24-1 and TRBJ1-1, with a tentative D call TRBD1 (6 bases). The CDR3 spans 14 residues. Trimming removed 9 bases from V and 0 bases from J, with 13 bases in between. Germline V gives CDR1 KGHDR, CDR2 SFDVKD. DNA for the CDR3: TGTGCCACCGTGGGGGGGCCACTGAACACTGAAGCTTTCTTT. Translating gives CATVGGPLNTEAFF.

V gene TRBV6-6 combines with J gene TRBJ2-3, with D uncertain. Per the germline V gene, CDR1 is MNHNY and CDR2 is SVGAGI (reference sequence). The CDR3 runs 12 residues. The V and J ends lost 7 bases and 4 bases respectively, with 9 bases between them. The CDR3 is CASTPAADTQYF. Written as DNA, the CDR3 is TGTGCCAGCACCCCCGCCGCAGATACGCAGTATTTT.

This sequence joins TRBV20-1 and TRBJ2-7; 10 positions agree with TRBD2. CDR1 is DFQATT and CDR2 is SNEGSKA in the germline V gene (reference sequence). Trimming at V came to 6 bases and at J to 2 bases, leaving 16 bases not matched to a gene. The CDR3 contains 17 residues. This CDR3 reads CSALGGASGGATYEQYF. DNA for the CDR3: TGCAGTGCCCTGGGCGGGGCGAGCGGGGGGGCGACCTACGAGCAGTACTTC.

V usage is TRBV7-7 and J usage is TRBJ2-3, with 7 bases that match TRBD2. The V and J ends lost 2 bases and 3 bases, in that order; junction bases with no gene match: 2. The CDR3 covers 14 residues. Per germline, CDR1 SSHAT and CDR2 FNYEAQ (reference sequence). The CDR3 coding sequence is TGTGCCAGCAGCTTAAACGGGGGGACAGATACGCAGTATTTT. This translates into CASSLNGGTDTQYF.

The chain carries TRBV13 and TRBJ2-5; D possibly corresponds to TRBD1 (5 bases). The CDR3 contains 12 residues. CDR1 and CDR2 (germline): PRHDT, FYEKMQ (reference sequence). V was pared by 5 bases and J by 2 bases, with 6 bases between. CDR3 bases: TGTGCCAGCAGCGGGGCTCAAGAGACCCAGTACTTC. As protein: CASSGAQETQYF.

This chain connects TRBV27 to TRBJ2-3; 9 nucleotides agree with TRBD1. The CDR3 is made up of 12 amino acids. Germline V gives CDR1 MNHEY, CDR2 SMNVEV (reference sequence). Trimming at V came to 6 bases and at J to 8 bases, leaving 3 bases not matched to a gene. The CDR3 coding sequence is TGTGCCAGCAGGACAGGGGGGCTTACGCAGTATTTT. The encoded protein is CASRTGGLTQYF.

The CDR3 here is CASSFNGGRDEQFF. Here the CDR3 DNA reads TGTGCCAGCAGCTTTAACGGGGGTCGCGATGAGCAGTTCTTC. This chain uses TRBV5-6 with TRBJ2-1; D possibly corresponds to TRBD2 (6 bases). Between the trimmed V and J ends, which lost 2 bases and 8 bases, there was a span of 14 bases. Per germline, CDR1 SGHDT and CDR2 YYEEEE. There are 14 residues in the CDR3.

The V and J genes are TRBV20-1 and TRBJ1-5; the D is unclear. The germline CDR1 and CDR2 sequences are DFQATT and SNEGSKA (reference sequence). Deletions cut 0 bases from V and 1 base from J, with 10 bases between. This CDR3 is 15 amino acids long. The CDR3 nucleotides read TGCAGTGCTAGAGATCTCGCTCGGAGCAATCAGCCCCAGCATTTT. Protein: CSARDLARSNQPQHF.